The following is a T cell receptor (beta chain) sequence with its context. Its target is unknown. The sample originates from a study of blood T cells in healthy people across ages. Study-wide results and limits: While age rose, TCR beta diversity per million T cells dropped in a roughly linear way. Naive T cell percentage showed a strong correlation with TCR beta diversity.

Every participating donor contributed around 9.5 milliliters of peripheral blood through a draw. PCR was performed a second time for about 7 to 12 cycles using a sample-barcoded 5' primer and a J-beta primer mix. TCRdb analysed the 5' RACE reads with MiXCR anew, one entry per CDR3 protein. The sample lists 650,000 or so distinct CDR3 sequences, over 40% occurring once. The CDR3 totals 14 residues. Per the germline V gene, CDR1 is SGHRS and CDR2 is YFSETQ. Trimming took 0 bases from V and 10 from J, leaving 13 bases between them. The receptor's source is an elderly woman in good health. V usage is TRBV5-1 and J usage is TRBJ2-2; D possibly corresponds to TRBD1 (5 bases). Sample: blood. The chain's CDR3 is CASSLEGYGAELFF. CDR3 coding DNA: TGCGCCAGCAGCTTGGAGGGGTACGGCGCGGAGCTGTTTTTT.